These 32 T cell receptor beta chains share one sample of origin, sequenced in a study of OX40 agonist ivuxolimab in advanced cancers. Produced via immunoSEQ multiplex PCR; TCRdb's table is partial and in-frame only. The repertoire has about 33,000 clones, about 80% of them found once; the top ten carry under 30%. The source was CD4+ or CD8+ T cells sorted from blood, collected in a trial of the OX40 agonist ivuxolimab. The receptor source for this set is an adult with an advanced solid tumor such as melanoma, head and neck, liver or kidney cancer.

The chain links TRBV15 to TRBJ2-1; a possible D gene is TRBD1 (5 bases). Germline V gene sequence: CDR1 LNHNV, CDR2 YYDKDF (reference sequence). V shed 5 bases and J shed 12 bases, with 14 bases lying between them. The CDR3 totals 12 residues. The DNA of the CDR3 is TGTGCCACCAGCGCCCCGCCAAGGGGGCAGTTCTTC. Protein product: CATSAPPRGQFF.

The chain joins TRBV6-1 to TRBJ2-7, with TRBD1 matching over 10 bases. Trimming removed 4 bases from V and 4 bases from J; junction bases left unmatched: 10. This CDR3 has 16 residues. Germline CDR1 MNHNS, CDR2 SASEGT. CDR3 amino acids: CASSVGQGQGKYEQYF. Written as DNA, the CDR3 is TGTGCCAGCAGTGTAGGCCAGGGACAGGGGAAATACGAGCAGTACTTC.

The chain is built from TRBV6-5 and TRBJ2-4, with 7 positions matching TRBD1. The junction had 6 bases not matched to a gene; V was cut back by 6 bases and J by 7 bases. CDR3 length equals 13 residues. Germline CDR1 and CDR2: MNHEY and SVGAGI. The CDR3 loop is CASRRAQGNIQYF. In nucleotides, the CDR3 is TGTGCCAGCAGGAGGGCACAGGGGAACATTCAGTACTTC.

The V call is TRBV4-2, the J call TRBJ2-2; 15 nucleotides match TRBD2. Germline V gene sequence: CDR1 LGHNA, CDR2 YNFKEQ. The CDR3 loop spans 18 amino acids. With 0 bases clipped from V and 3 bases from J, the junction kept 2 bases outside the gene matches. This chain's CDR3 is CASSQEGLAGGYTGELFF. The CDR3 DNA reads TGTGCCAGCAGCCAAGAGGGACTAGCGGGGGGTTACACCGGGGAGCTGTTTTTT.

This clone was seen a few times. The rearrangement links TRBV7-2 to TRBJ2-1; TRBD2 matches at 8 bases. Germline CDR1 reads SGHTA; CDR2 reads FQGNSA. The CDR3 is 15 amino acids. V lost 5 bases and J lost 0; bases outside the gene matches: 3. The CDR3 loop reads CASSDRGGSYNEQFF. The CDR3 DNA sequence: TGTGCCAGCAGCGATCGGGGGGGCTCCTACAATGAGCAGTTCTTC.

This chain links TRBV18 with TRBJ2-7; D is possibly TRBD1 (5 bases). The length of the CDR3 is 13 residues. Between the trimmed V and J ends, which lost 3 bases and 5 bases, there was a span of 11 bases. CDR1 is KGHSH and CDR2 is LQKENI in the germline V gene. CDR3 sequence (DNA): TGTGCCAGCTCACCCAGGGTTTCGGACGAGCAGTACTTC. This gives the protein CASSPRVSDEQYF.

The CDR3 bases are TGTGCCTGGAGGCCGTCTAGCGGGCCATACAATGAGCAGTTCTTC. Its protein product is CAWRPSSGPYNEQFF. This chain joins TRBV30 and TRBJ2-1; 8 positions agree with TRBD2. The CDR3 totals 15 residues. With 3 bases clipped from V and 4 bases from J, the junction kept 8 bases outside the gene matches. Germline V gene lookup returns CDR1 GTSNPN and CDR2 SVGIG (reference sequence).

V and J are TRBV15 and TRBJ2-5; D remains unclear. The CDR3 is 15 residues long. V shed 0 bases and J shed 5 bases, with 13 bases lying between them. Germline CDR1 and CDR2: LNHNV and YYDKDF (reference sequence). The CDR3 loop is CATSREARAGETQYF. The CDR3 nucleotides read TGTGCCACCAGCAGAGAAGCCCGGGCTGGGGAGACCCAGTACTTC.

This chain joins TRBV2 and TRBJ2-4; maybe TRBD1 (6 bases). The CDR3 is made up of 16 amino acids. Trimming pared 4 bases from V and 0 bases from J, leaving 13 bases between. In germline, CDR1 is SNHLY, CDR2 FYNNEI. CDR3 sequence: CASSVQGGLAKNIQYF. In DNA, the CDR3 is TGTGCCAGCAGTGTACAGGGTGGGTTAGCCAAAAACATTCAGTACTTC.

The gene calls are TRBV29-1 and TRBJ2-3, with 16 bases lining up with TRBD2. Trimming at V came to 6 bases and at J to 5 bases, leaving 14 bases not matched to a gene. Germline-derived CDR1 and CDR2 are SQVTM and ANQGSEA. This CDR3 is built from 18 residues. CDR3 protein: CSVATPGTSGGVGDTQYF. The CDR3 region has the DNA TGCAGCGTCGCAACCCCCGGGACTAGCGGGGGGGTAGGAGATACGCAGTATTTT.

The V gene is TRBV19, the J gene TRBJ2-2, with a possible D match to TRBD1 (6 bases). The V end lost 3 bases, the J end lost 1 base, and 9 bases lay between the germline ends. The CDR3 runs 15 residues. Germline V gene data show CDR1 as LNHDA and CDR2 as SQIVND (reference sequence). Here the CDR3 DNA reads TGTGCCAGTAGTATCATGGGACAGAACACCGGGGAGCTGTTTTTT. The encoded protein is CASSIMGQNTGELFF.

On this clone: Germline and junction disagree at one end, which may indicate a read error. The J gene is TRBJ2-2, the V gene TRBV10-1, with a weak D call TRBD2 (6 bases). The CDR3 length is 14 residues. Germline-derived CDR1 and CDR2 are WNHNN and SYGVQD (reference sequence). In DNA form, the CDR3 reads TGCGCCAGCAGTGCGACACTCAACACCGGGGGGCTGTTTTTT. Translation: CASSATLNTGGLFF.

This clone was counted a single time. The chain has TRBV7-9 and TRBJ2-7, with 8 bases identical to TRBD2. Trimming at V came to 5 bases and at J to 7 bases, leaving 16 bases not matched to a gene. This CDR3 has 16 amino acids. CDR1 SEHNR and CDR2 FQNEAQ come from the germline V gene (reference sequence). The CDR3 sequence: CASSPGGRGAPGEQYF. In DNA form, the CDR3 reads TGTGCCAGCAGCCCGGGGGGGCGGGGGGCCCCCGGGGAGCAGTACTTC.

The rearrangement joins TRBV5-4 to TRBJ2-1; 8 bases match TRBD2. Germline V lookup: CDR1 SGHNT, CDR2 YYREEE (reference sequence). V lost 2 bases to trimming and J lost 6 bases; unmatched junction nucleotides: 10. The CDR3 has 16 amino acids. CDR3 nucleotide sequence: TGTGCCAGCAGCTTATCAGCCAGCGGGGGTTTCAATGAGCAGTTCTTC. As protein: CASSLSASGGFNEQFF.

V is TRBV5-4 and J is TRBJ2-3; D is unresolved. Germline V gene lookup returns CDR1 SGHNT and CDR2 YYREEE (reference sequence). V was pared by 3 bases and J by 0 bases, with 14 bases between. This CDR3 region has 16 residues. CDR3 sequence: CASSSHPASSTDTQYF. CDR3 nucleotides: TGTGCCAGCAGCTCCCACCCCGCCTCAAGCACAGATACGCAGTATTTT.

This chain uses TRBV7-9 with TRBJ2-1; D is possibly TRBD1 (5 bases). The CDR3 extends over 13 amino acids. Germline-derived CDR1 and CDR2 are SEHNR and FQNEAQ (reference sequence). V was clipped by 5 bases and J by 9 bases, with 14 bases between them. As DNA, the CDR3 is TGTGCCAGCAGCGTGCAAGGGGCGACTGAGCAGTTCTTC. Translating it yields CASSVQGATEQFF.

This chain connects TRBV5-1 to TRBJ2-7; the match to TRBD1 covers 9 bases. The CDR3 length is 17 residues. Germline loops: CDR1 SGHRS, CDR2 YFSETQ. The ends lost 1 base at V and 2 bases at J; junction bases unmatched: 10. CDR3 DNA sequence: TGCGCCAGCAGCTTGAGACCCGGGACAGGGACTACCTACGAGCAGTACTTC. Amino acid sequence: CASSLRPGTGTTYEQYF.

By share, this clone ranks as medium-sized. CDR3: CASSPRVLDSYNEQFF. As DNA, the CDR3 is TGTGCCAGCAGTCCCCGGGTGCTAGACTCCTACAATGAGCAGTTCTTC. The chain carries TRBV27 and TRBJ2-1; no reliable D call. Deletions cut 5 bases from V and 0 bases from J, with 14 bases between. In germline, CDR1 is MNHEY, CDR2 SMNVEV (reference sequence). CDR3 length: 16 amino acids.

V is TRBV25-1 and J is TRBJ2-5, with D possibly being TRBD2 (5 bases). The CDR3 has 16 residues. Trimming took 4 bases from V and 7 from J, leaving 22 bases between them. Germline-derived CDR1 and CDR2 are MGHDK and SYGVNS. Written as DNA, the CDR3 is TGTGCCAGCAGTGGATACGTCGGGGTCGCGGATAGGACCCAGTACTTC. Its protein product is CASSGYVGVADRTQYF.

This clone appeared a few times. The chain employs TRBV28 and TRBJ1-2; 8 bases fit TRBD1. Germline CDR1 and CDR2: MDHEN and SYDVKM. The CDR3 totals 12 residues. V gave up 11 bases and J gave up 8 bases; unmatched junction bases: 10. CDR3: CACLQGALGYTF. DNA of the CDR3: TGTGCCTGCCTCCAGGGGGCTCTAGGCTACACCTTC.

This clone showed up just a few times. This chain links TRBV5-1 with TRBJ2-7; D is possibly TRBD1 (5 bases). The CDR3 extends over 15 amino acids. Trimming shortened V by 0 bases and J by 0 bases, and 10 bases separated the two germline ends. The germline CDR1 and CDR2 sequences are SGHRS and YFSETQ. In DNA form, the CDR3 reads TGCGCCAGCAGCTTGGGGGGCCAATACTCCTACGAGCAGTACTTC. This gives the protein CASSLGGQYSYEQYF.

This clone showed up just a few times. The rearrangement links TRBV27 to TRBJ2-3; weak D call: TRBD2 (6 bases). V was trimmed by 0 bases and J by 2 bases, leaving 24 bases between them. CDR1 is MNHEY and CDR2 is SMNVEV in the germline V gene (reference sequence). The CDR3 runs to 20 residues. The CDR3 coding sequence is TGTGCCAGCAGTTTATCCCCGCCCTCGATGCGGGGCAGGGACACAGATACGCAGTATTTT. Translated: CASSLSPPSMRGRDTDTQYF.

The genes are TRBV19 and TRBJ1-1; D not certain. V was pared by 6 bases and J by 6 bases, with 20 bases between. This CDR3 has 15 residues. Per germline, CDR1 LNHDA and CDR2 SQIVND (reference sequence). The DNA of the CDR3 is TGTGCCAGTAGGACCCCGTCAACCCTTGACGCTGAAGCTTTCTTT. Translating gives CASRTPSTLDAEAFF.

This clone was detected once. The CDR3 reads CAIKPGGTNTGELFF. CDR3 in DNA: TGTGCCATCAAACCCGGCGGAACGAACACCGGGGAGCTGTTTTTT. This rearrangement joins TRBV10-3 to TRBJ2-2; D is uncertain. Germline V gives CDR1 ENHRY, CDR2 SYGVKD. This CDR3 comprises 15 residues. Trimming shortened V by 7 bases and J by 0 bases, and 12 bases separated the two germline ends.

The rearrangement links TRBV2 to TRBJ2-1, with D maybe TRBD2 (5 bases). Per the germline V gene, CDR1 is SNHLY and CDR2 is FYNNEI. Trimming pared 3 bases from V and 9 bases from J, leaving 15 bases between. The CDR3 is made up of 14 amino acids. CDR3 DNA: TGTGCCAGCAGTGACTCGGCTAGCAGGATTGAGCAGTTCTTC. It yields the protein CASSDSASRIEQFF. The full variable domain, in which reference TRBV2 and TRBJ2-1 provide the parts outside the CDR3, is EPEVTQTPSHQVTQMGQEVILRCVPISNHLYFYWYRQILGQKVEFLVSFYNNEISEKSEIFDDQFSVERPDGSNFTLKIRSTKLEDSAMYFCASSDSASRIEQFFGPGTRLTVL.

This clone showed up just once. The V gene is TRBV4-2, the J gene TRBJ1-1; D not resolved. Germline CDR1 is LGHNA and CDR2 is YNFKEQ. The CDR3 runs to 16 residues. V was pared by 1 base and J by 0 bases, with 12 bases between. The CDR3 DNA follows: TGTGCCAGCAGCCAAGCCCTGGGTCACTTGAACACTGAAGCTTTCTTT. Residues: CASSQALGHLNTEAFF.

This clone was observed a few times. The DNA for the CDR3 is TGTGCCAGCTCGACCTATAGCAATCAGCCCCAGCATTTT. As protein: CASSTYSNQPQHF. The chain recombines TRBV18 with TRBJ1-5; D remains unclear. This CDR3 contains 13 residues. V lost 6 bases to trimming and J lost 0 bases, with 6 bases between them. Germline V gene lookup returns CDR1 KGHSH and CDR2 LQKENI. The full variable domain, rest sourced from reference TRBV18 and TRBJ1-5, is NAGVMQNPRHLVRRRGQEARLRCSPMKGHSHVYWYRQLPEEGLKFMVYLQKENIIDESGMPKERFSAEFPKEGPSILRIQQVVRGDSAAYFCASSTYSNQPQHFGDGTRLSIL.

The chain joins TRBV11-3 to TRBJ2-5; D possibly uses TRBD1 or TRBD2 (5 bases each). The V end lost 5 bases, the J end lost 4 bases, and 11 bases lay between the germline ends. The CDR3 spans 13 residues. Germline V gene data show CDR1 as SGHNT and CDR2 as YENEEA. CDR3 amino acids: CASSQGTSETQYF. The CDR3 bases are TGTGCCAGCAGCCAAGGGACCTCAGAGACCCAGTACTTC.

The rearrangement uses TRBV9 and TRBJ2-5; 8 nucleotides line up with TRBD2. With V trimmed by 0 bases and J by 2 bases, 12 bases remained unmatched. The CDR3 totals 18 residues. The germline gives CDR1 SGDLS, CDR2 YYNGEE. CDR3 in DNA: TGTGCCAGCAGCGTAGGCATTCACCCGGGACTAGGGCAAGAGACCCAGTACTTC. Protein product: CASSVGIHPGLGQETQYF.

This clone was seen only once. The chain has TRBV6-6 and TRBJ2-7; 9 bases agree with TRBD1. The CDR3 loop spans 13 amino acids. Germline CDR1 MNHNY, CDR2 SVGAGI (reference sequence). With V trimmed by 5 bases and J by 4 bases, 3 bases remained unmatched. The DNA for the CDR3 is TGTGCCAGCAGTGACAGGGGGTCATACGAGCAGTACTTC. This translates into CASSDRGSYEQYF.

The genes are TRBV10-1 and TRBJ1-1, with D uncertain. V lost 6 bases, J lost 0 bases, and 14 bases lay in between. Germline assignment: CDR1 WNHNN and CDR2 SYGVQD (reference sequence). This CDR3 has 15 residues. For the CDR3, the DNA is TGCGCCAGCAGGAAGGAAGCAGATATGAACACTGAAGCTTTCTTT. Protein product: CASRKEADMNTEAFF.

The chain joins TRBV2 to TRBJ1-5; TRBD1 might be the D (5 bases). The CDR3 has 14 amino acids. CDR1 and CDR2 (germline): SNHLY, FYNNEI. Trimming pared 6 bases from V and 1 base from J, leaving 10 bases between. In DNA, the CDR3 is TGTGCCAGCAGCTGGGACTCCAGCAATCAGCCCCAGCATTTT. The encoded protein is CASSWDSSNQPQHF.